This entry lists 2 T cell receptor beta chains sequenced from one sample in a study. The method was immunoSEQ multiplex PCR; TCRdb's version includes in-frame clones alone and lacks a portion of them. This table holds 68,000 or so clones, roughly 93% found once. Sequenced material: PBMCs. Receptors originate from a man aged 40-55 years with rheumatoid arthritis.

This clone was counted once. The chain carries TRBV4-1 and TRBJ2-1, with TRBD2 matching over 8 bases. There are 16 residues in the CDR3. Germline trimming cut 4 bases from V and 5 bases from J; bases unmatched to any gene: 10. Germline lookup yields CDR1 MGHRA and CDR2 YSYEKL. The DNA of the CDR3 is TGCGCCAGCAGCCTCGGCCGGGGGGGCCTCCACAATGAGCAGTTCTTC. As protein: CASSLGRGGLHNEQFF.

The chain couples TRBV28 to TRBJ2-7; 9 bases agree with TRBD2. The CDR3 totals 15 residues. V was clipped by 2 bases and J by 6 bases; unmatched bases: 8. CDR1 MDHEN and CDR2 SYDVKM come from the germline V gene. The CDR3 region has the DNA TGTGCCAGCAGTTTAAAGGGGACTAGCCCTCTCGAGCAGTACTTC. Its translation: CASSLKGTSPLEQYF.